These 26 T cell receptor beta chains were sequenced from one sample in a study of CD8 T cells in ankylosing spondylitis. Each CDR3 protein is one row after TCRdb ran MiXCR on the 5' RACE reads. The sample lists 130,000 or so distinct CDR3 sequences, over 6% occurring once. Sequences were obtained from blood, either unsorted or a sorted T cell fraction (not recorded which). These receptors all stem from a male donor with ankylosing spondylitis or in good health (not recorded which).

This clonotype was recorded many times. The V call is TRBV4-1, the J call TRBJ2-2, with D unresolved. The V gene lost 3 bases and the J gene lost 4 bases, with 9 bases spanning the gap. The CDR3 is 14 residues long. In germline, CDR1 is MGHRA, CDR2 YSYEKL. The CDR3 loop is CASSQFLATGELFF. CDR3 DNA: TGCGCCAGCAGCCAGTTTCTTGCCACCGGGGAGCTGTTTTTT.

This clonotype was recorded at least ten times. The rearrangement links TRBV20-1 to TRBJ2-7, with 9 bases aligning to TRBD1. The V gene's germline CDR1 is DFQATT and CDR2 SNEGSKA (reference sequence). This CDR3 is built from 13 residues. The V gene end was trimmed by 2 bases and the J gene end by 7 bases; junction bases not matched to a gene: 6. The DNA for the CDR3 is TGCAGTGCTAGACTCCAAGACAGGGGGGAGCAGTACTTC. This gives the protein CSARLQDRGEQYF.

This clonotype was seen ten or more times. This sequence joins TRBV7-2 and TRBJ2-7, with D tentatively TRBD1 (6 bases). The ends were cut back, 6 bases at V and 4 bases at J, with 13 bases in the middle. This CDR3 region has 13 residues. CDR1 is SGHTA and CDR2 is FQGNSA in the germline V gene. CDR3 coding DNA: TGTGCCAGCAGTACCACAGGGCTATACGAGCAGTACTTC. It codes for CASSTTGLYEQYF.

Ten or more counts support this clonotype. The chain employs TRBV29-1 and TRBJ1-2; D might be TRBD1 (5 bases). The CDR3 spans 12 residues. Trimming pared 3 bases from V and 4 bases from J, leaving 9 bases between. Germline V CDR1 and CDR2: SQVTM, ANQGSEA. The CDR3 loop reads CSVEMGTYGYTF. CDR3 bases: TGCAGCGTTGAGATGGGGACCTATGGCTACACCTTC. Full variable domain (outside the CDR3, taken from reference TRBV29-1 and TRBJ1-2): SAVISQKPSRDICQRGTSLTIQCQVDSQVTMMFWYRQQPGQSLTLIATANQGSEATYESGFVIDKFPISRPNLTFSTLTVSNMSPEDSSIYLCSVEMGTYGYTFGSGTRLTVV.

This clonotype was picked up many times. The chain combines TRBV5-1 with TRBJ1-2; 8 bases align to TRBD1. CDR3 size: 13 residues. After removal of 4 bases from V and 6 bases from J, the junction contained 5 bases not matched to a gene. Germline assignment: CDR1 SGHRS and CDR2 YFSETQ. The CDR3 loop reads CASSPDREHGYTF. CDR3 sequence (DNA): TGCGCCAGCAGCCCGGACAGGGAACATGGCTACACCTTC.

This clonotype was observed at least ten times. V gene TRBV19 combines with J gene TRBJ1-5, with unresolved D. The CDR3 sequence is 13 residues long. Per the germline V gene, CDR1 is LNHDA and CDR2 is SQIVND (reference sequence). Trimming removed 6 bases at V and 2 bases at J, with 8 bases between. In DNA form, the CDR3 reads TGTGCCAGTAGAATCCGAGGCAATCAGCCCCAGCATTTT. Its translation: CASRIRGNQPQHF. The full variable domain, completed using reference TRBV19 and TRBJ1-5, is DGGITQSPKYLFRKEGQNVTLSCEQNLNHDAMYWYRQDPGQGLRLIYYSQIVNDFQKGDIAEGYSVSREKKESFPLTVTSAQKNPTAFYLCASRIRGNQPQHFGDGTRLSIL.

In its sample, this clonotype was seen many times. The chain employs TRBV27 and TRBJ2-1; D possibly corresponds to TRBD2 (5 bases). The germline gives CDR1 MNHEY, CDR2 SMNVEV (reference sequence). The ends were cut back, 7 bases at V and 7 bases at J, with 14 bases in the middle. The CDR3 length is 13 residues. The DNA for the CDR3 is TGTGCCAGCACCGGACTGGAGGAGAATGAGCAGTTCTTC. It encodes CASTGLEENEQFF.

In its sample, this clonotype was seen many times. The V and J genes are TRBV12-3 or TRBV12-4 and TRBJ2-1; 11 nucleotides line up with TRBD2. This CDR3 has 15 amino acids. Germline trimming cut 8 bases from V and 4 bases from J; bases unmatched to any gene: 7. Here the CDR3 reads CASWATSGKYNEQFF. Written as DNA, the CDR3 is TGTGCCAGCTGGGCGACTAGCGGGAAGTACAATGAGCAGTTCTTC.

There are many counts of this clonotype. The V call is TRBV24-1, the J call TRBJ2-3; the D call may be TRBD1 or TRBD2 (7 bases each). The germline CDR1 and CDR2 sequences are KGHDR and SFDVKD. Trimming pared 5 bases from V and 3 bases from J, leaving 17 bases between. This CDR3 is 16 amino acids long. CDR3 coding DNA: TGTGCCACCAGTGCCCAGGGGGAGGGAGGTACAGATACGCAGTATTTT. Encoded protein: CATSAQGEGGTDTQYF.

This clonotype has at least ten counts. The rearrangement uses TRBV20-1 and TRBJ2-7, with D tentatively TRBD1 (6 bases). The ends were cut back, 4 bases at V and 2 bases at J, with 15 bases in the middle. This CDR3 region has 14 residues. CDR1 is DFQATT, CDR2 SNEGSKA, per germline (reference sequence). DNA of the CDR3: TGCAGTGCTACTGACGACAGGTTCCCCTACGAGCAGTACTTC. This codes for CSATDDRFPYEQYF.

The sample holds many counts of this clonotype. The J gene is TRBJ2-1, the V gene TRBV20-1; 11 nucleotides agree with TRBD1. The CDR3 runs to 15 residues. The junction had 2 bases not matched to a gene; V was cut back by 1 base and J by 3 bases. The germline V gene encodes CDR1 DFQATT and CDR2 SNEGSKA (reference sequence). The CDR3, as DNA: TGCAGTGCTAGAGCGGGGACAGGGGGCTACAATGAGCAGTTCTTC. Translated: CSARAGTGGYNEQFF.

This clonotype was recorded many times. This chain connects TRBV29-1 to TRBJ2-2; possibly TRBD2 for D (6 bases). Trimming took off 3 bases at V and 3 bases at J, with 8 bases between the two ends. The CDR3 length is 13 residues. CDR1 is SQVTM and CDR2 is ANQGSEA in the germline V gene. CDR3 DNA: TGCAGCGTTGAGGGGGGTTACACCGGGGAGCTGTTTTTT. Translated: CSVEGGYTGELFF.

This clonotype was recorded at least ten times. J is TRBJ1-2 and V is TRBV5-1; D is unresolved. V dropped 6 bases and J dropped 2 bases, with 14 bases sitting between them. The CDR3 contains 14 residues. The germline gives CDR1 SGHRS, CDR2 YFSETQ. CDR3 DNA sequence: TGCGCCAGCACGGCGGCAGGACGGAACTATGGCTACACCTTC. Translating gives CASTAAGRNYGYTF.

This sequence joins TRBV18 and TRBJ1-2; D is undetermined. The V gene's germline CDR1 is KGHSH and CDR2 LQKENI. V was cut by 6 bases and J by 2 bases, with 16 bases left in between. The CDR3 is 15 amino acids. DNA for the CDR3: TGTGCCAGCTCCGGCGAAGTCGCGGTGAACTATGGCTACACCTTC. This translates into CASSGEVAVNYGYTF. Filled out from reference TRBV18 and TRBJ1-2, the complete variable domain reads NAGVMQNPRHLVRRRGQEARLRCSPMKGHSHVYWYRQLPEEGLKFMVYLQKENIIDESGMPKERFSAEFPKEGPSILRIQQVVRGDSAAYFCASSGEVAVNYGYTFGSGTRLTVV.

This clonotype occurred once. This may be a read error: a much more frequent sequence differs by one nucleotide. Here the CDR3 DNA reads TGTGCCAGCAGCTCACCCCTTGCAGATACGCAGTATTTT. Protein: CASSSPLADTQYF. The gene calls are TRBV7-2 and TRBJ2-3; no clear D. Germline values: CDR1 SGHTA, CDR2 FQGNSA. Trimming took off 4 bases at V and 4 bases at J, with 9 bases between the two ends. The CDR3 has 13 residues.

This clonotype was found many times. The V gene is TRBV12-3 or TRBV12-4, the J gene TRBJ2-7; D is unresolved. This CDR3 contains 14 residues. V gave up 1 base and J gave up 2 bases, with 9 bases separating them. The CDR3 DNA follows: TGTGCCAGCAGTTTAGAAATGGGCCCCTACGAGCAGTACTTC. Residues: CASSLEMGPYEQYF.

This clonotype was detected many times. The chain combines TRBV5-1 with TRBJ2-5, with 7 bases matching TRBD1. Germline trimming cut 0 bases from V and 1 base from J; bases unmatched to any gene: 3. This CDR3 region has 15 residues. Looked up from germline, CDR1 is SGHRS and CDR2 is YFSETQ. In DNA form, the CDR3 reads TGCGCCAGCAGCTTGGGGGACAGCCTCCAAGAGACCCAGTACTTC. This translates into CASSLGDSLQETQYF.

The chain recombines TRBV4-2 with TRBJ2-4; 10 bases match TRBD2. V was pared by 8 bases and J by 1 base, with 14 bases of the junction left unmatched. CDR3 length: 18 amino acids. The germline gives CDR1 LGHNA, CDR2 YNFKEQ. The DNA of the CDR3 is TGTGCCAGCGGCCCGGGGCTAGCGGGAGTTAACGCCAAAAACATTCAGTACTTC. This codes for CASGPGLAGVNAKNIQYF.

This clonotype occurred many times. The chain combines TRBV5-6 with TRBJ2-1, with 13 positions matching TRBD2. Germline V gene sequence: CDR1 SGHDT, CDR2 YYEEEE. The V and J ends lost 4 bases and 5 bases, in that order; junction bases with no gene match: 3. CDR3 length: 15 amino acids. CDR3 in DNA: TGTGCCAGCAGCGGACTAGCGGGGGCTAACAATGAGCAGTTCTTC. Protein sequence: CASSGLAGANNEQFF.

This clonotype has at least ten counts. This chain uses TRBV7-2 with TRBJ2-7, with D possibly TRBD1 on 5 matching bases. Germline V lookup: CDR1 SGHTA, CDR2 FQGNSA. The CDR3 extends over 14 amino acids. The V end lost 3 bases, the J end lost 0 bases, and 9 bases lay between the germline ends. CDR3 DNA: TGTGCCAGCAGCTTTGACAGATTCTCCTACGAGCAGTACTTC. Translated: CASSFDRFSYEQYF. The full variable domain, in which reference TRBV7-2 and TRBJ2-7 provide the parts outside the CDR3, is GAGVSQSPSNKVTEKGKDVELRCDPISGHTALYWYRQSLGQGLEFLIYFQGNSAPDKSGLPSDRFSAERTGGSVSTLTIQRTQQEDSAVYLCASSFDRFSYEQYFGPGTRLTVT.

This clonotype was detected many times. The V call is TRBV12-3 or TRBV12-4, the J call TRBJ2-7; 9 nucleotides line up with TRBD1. V shed 2 bases and J 3 bases; nucleotides not matched to a gene: 8. The CDR3 totals 16 residues. CDR3 bases: TGTGCCAGCAGTTTATCCTGGACAGGGGACTTCTACGAGCAGTACTTC. It encodes CASSLSWTGDFYEQYF.

This clonotype was seen repeatedly, ten times or more. The chain is built from TRBV20-1 and TRBJ1-1; D not certain. The V and J ends lost 0 bases and 7 bases respectively, with 21 bases between them. The CDR3 spans 16 residues. Germline V gives CDR1 DFQATT, CDR2 SNEGSKA (reference sequence). In DNA, the CDR3 is TGCAGTGCTAGAGATTTACGGACGGCGGCATGGCTTGAAGCTTTCTTT. Encoded protein: CSARDLRTAAWLEAFF.

This clonotype was detected many times. The genes are TRBV4-3 and TRBJ2-5; weak D call: TRBD1 (6 bases). There are 13 residues in the CDR3. Trimming took off 8 bases at V and 10 bases at J, with 20 bases between the two ends. Germline V gene sequence: CDR1 LGHNA, CDR2 YSLEER. CDR3 residues: CASGILGADSQYF. CDR3 sequence (DNA): TGCGCCAGCGGAATATTGGGGGCCGATAGCCAGTACTTC.

This clonotype was picked up many times. The chain joins TRBV28 to TRBJ2-3, with 10 bases that match TRBD2. The CDR3 contains 16 residues. V shed 8 bases, J shed 2 bases, and the junction held 10 bases outside the gene matches. CDR1 is MDHEN, CDR2 SYDVKM, per germline. In DNA, the CDR3 is TGTGCCAGCGGGGGTATAGCGGGAGGTTCCACAGATACGCAGTATTTT. The encoded protein is CASGGIAGGSTDTQYF.

The table lists this clonotype with many counts. The chain links TRBV29-1 to TRBJ2-7; D is undetermined. The CDR3 consists of 14 residues. The germline V and J ends were trimmed by 0 bases and 0 bases, with 9 bases remaining between them. Germline V gene data show CDR1 as SQVTM and CDR2 as ANQGSEA. The CDR3 loop reads CSVEEGGPSYEQYF. The CDR3 DNA reads TGCAGCGTTGAAGAAGGCGGCCCCTCCTACGAGCAGTACTTC.

This clonotype came up many times. The chain has TRBV5-1 and TRBJ2-3, with 7 positions matching TRBD2. CDR1 is SGHRS and CDR2 is YFSETQ in the germline V gene. The CDR3 is 14 amino acids. Trimming cost V 7 bases and J 4 bases; bases outside gene matches: 9. CDR3 sequence (DNA): TGCGCCAGCGTCCAGGACGGGGGGTCAGATACGCAGTATTTT. Translated: CASVQDGGSDTQYF.